The rows below give T cell receptor beta chains drawn from one sample of a study of neoadjuvant anti-PD-1 for oral cavity cancer. Sequencing was performed with immunoSEQ multiplex PCR; in TCRdb, only in-frame clones are kept and a portion is missing. The sample comprises tens of thousands of clones, roughly three quarters of which are singletons, and 2% to 3% rests with the top ten. The sequenced sample was PBMCs, obtained before nivolumab (anti-PD-1) treatment. The receptors were sampled from a person aged 35-79 years with oral cavity squamous cell carcinoma. The CDR3 runs from the conserved cysteine through the conserved F or W. A D gene is named only where the DNA matches it firmly. Where a row states a size, it is once, few, many or the class of an expanded clone; other rows omit it.

V	size	D	J	DNA	CDR3
TRBV11-2	NA	TRBD2	TRBJ2-6	TGTGCCAGCAGCTCCCCAGTGGGCGGGAGTTTTGCTGGGGCCAACGTCCTGACTTTC	CASSSPVGGSFAGANVLTF
TRBV7-8	once	TRBD1	TRBJ1-1	TGTGCCAGCAGCCCGACAGGGTACACTGAAGCTTTCTTT	CASSPTGYTEAFF
TRBV25-1	NA	NA	TRBJ2-3	TGTGCCAGCAGTGAGGCCCGGGCGGGATGGGGACAAGATACGCAGTATTTT	CASSEARAGWGQDTQYF
TRBV7-9	NA	NA	TRBJ2-5	TGTGCCAGCAGCCCCGGCAAAGGGGCGGAGACCCAGTACTTC	CASSPGKGAETQYF
TRBV5-4	NA	TRBD1	TRBJ1-1	TGTGCCAGCAGCTACAGCCTGGACAGGGTAGTTTTTGAAGCTTTCTTT	CASSYSLDRVVFEAFF
TRBV6-5	NA	NA	TRBJ2-1	TGTGCCAGCAGTTACGGGACACACTCCTACAATGAGCAGTTCTTC	CASSYGTHSYNEQFF
TRBV19	NA	TRBD1	TRBJ2-3	TGTGCCAGTAGTCCCGCGACAGGGTTCCTCACAGATACGCAGTATTTT	CASSPATGFLTDTQYF
TRBV27	NA	NA	TRBJ2-7	NA	CASSSSLGETSYEQYF
TRBV6-4	NA	NA	TRBJ2-3	TGTGCCAGCAGTGACCTCCAGACAGATACGCAGTATTTT	CASSDLQTDTQYF
TRBV5-4	NA	NA	TRBJ1-5	TGTGCCAGCAGCTTGGATGTGAATCAGCCCCAGCATTTT	CASSLDVNQPQHF
TRBV19	NA	TRBD1	TRBJ1-2	TGTGCCAGTACGAGAGACAGGGGGAAATCGGAGGATGGCTACACCTTC	CASTRDRGKSEDGYTF
TRBV27	NA	TRBD1	TRBJ1-5	TGTGCCAGCAGTTTATCGCCCAGGGGGAGCAATCAGCCCCAGCATTTT	CASSLSPRGSNQPQHF
TRBV29-1	NA	NA	TRBJ2-7	TGCAGCGTTGAGACAGGGAGGTACGAGCAGTACTTC	CSVETGRYEQYF
TRBV5-1	NA	NA	TRBJ2-2	TGCGCCAGCAGCTTGGCCCCCGCGAACACCGGGGAGCTGTTTTTT	CASSLAPANTGELFF
TRBV15	once	NA	TRBJ2-1	TGTGCCACCAGCAGAGATTTAATCGCCACCAATGAGCAGTTCTTC	CATSRDLIATNEQFF
TRBV20-1	NA	NA	TRBJ1-2	TGCAGTGCTTTTCAGTATGGCTACACCTTC	CSAFQYGYTF
TRBV18	few	TRBD1	TRBJ1-2	TGTGCCAGCTCACCAGGGGGGGACAGGAACTATGGCTACACCTTC	CASSPGGDRNYGYTF
TRBV6-4	NA	NA	TRBJ2-6	TGTGCCAGCAGTGAGAGTTCTGGGGCCAACGTCCTGACTTTC	CASSESSGANVLTF
TRBV5-1	once	NA	TRBJ2-4	TGCGCCAGCAGCTTGGACCGAATTCAGTACTTC	CASSLDRIQYF
TRBV7-9	few	TRBD2	TRBJ2-7	TGTGCCAGCAGCCGCGGACTAGCGGGCACCGTTAAGGAGCAGTACTTC	CASSRGLAGTVKEQYF
TRBV18	NA	TRBD1	TRBJ1-5	TGTGCCAGCGGCGGGGGACAGGGGGCGGGGCAGCCCCAGCATTTT	CASGGGQGAGQPQHF
TRBV5-6	NA	NA	TRBJ2-1	TGTGCCAGCAGCTTGGGAGACAGTTACAATGAGCAGTTCTTC	CASSLGDSYNEQFF
TRBV29-1	NA	NA	TRBJ2-7	TGCAGCGTGGGCTTCGCGAGGACTTACGAGCAGTACTTC	CSVGFARTYEQYF